The entry below gives a single T cell receptor beta chain sequence along with its context. Sequenced by immunoSEQ multiplex PCR; TCRdb stores in-frame clones only, minus some. The data contain hundreds of thousands of clones, 88% of them singletons. The sample belongs to a study of blood T cell repertoires in COVID-19. Germline V gives CDR1 KGHSH, CDR2 LQKENI. The CDR3 consists of 17 residues. Trimming took 1 base from V and 0 from J; bases not matched to a gene: 6. This TCR came from a woman aged 45 to 65 who had recovered from COVID-19. The rearrangement uses TRBV18 and TRBJ2-1, with 7 nucleotides matching TRBD2. The specimen sequenced was PBMCs or T cells enriched from blood (not recorded which). DNA of the CDR3: TGTGCCAGCTCACCACTGAGGGGAGGGAGCTCCTACAATGAGCAGTTCTTC. Amino acid sequence: CASSPLRGGSSYNEQFF.